These 17 T cell receptor beta chains were sequenced from one sample in a study of technical replicates of blood from several donors. Produced via immunoSEQ multiplex PCR; TCRdb's table is partial and in-frame only. The sample contains 95,000 or so clones, approximately 95% of which appear only once. What was sequenced was T cells isolated from PBMCs. These receptors were collected from a human donor in good health.

In its sample, this clone was seen once. The CDR3 nucleotides are TGCAGCGTTGAAGGTCCCGGGGTAGGCTATGGCTACACCTTC. Its protein is CSVEGPGVGYGYTF. The chain has TRBV29-1 and TRBJ1-2; D unclear. V shed 1 base and J shed 4 bases, with 13 bases lying between them. The CDR3 extends over 14 amino acids. Germline CDR1 reads SQVTM; CDR2 reads ANQGSEA.

This chain connects TRBV6-1 to TRBJ2-7, with TRBD2 identical over 7 bases. From germline, CDR1 is MNHNS and CDR2 SASEGT. This CDR3 has 15 residues. J gave up 6 bases and V 3 bases, and 11 bases lay outside the gene matches. The CDR3 reads CASSDSGYRVFEQYF. CDR3 nucleotide sequence: TGTGCCAGCAGTGATAGCGGGTACCGGGTCTTCGAGCAGTACTTC.

The chain has TRBV2 and TRBJ2-7; D is possibly TRBD2 (6 bases). The CDR3 extends over 13 amino acids. Germline CDR1 reads SNHLY; CDR2 reads FYNNEI. V dropped 9 bases and J dropped 0 bases, with 12 bases sitting between them. The DNA of the CDR3 is TGTGCCAGGGGGCGGGGAAGCTCCTACGAGCAGTACTTC. Its translation: CARGRGSSYEQYF.

This chain uses TRBV5-6 with TRBJ2-7; D is ambiguous. This CDR3 spans 13 amino acids. Deletions cut 4 bases from V and 4 bases from J, with 12 bases between. Germline assignment: CDR1 SGHDT and CDR2 YYEEEE. Here the CDR3 reads CASSPHNLYEQYF. DNA of the CDR3: TGTGCCAGCAGCCCCCATAACTTGTACGAGCAGTACTTC.

The V gene is TRBV7-9, the J gene TRBJ2-3; D not resolved. This CDR3 spans 11 amino acids. Germline V gene data show CDR1 as SEHNR and CDR2 as FQNEAQ (reference sequence). V dropped 6 bases and J dropped 6 bases, with 7 bases sitting between them. This chain's CDR3 is CASRSRDTQYF. Written as DNA, the CDR3 is TGTGCCAGCAGGTCTCGGGATACGCAGTATTTT.

The V and J genes are TRBV6-1 and TRBJ1-5, with no clear D. The CDR3 is 14 residues long. Trimming stripped 1 base from V and 2 bases from J, with 6 bases between. Germline V gene lookup returns CDR1 MNHNS and CDR2 SASEGT. The CDR3 DNA follows: TGTGCCAGCAGTGAAGTTCCGGGCAATCAGCCCCAGCATTTT. Its protein is CASSEVPGNQPQHF.

This sequence joins TRBV28 and TRBJ2-2; the D is unclear. The CDR3 is 15 amino acids. V was pared by 5 bases and J by 4 bases, with 14 bases between. Germline assignment: CDR1 MDHEN and CDR2 SYDVKM. The CDR3 reads CASSILRGATGELFF. The CDR3 nucleotides are TGTGCCAGCAGTATATTGAGAGGAGCCACCGGGGAGCTGTTTTTT.

In DNA form, the CDR3 reads TGTGCCAGCAGGGCCCAGGTTAACTATGGCTACACCTTC. As protein: CASRAQVNYGYTF. The gene calls are TRBV6-1 and TRBJ1-2, with D unclear. Per germline, CDR1 MNHNS and CDR2 SASEGT. V lost 6 bases, J lost 1 base, and 9 bases lay in between. The CDR3 consists of 13 residues.

The chain links TRBV23-1 to TRBJ1-1; D may be TRBD1 (6 bases). TRBV23-1 is an ORF for which the function is uncertain. The CDR3 extends over 15 amino acids. Trimming shortened V by 6 bases and J by 0 bases, and 14 bases separated the two germline ends. The CDR3 DNA follows: TGCGCCAGCAGGCTACAGGGTGGGATGAACACTGAAGCTTTCTTT. It encodes CASRLQGGMNTEAFF.

The rearrangement joins TRBV11-3 to TRBJ1-2; D gene unclear. Trimming took 2 bases from V and 3 from J, leaving 7 bases between them. CDR1 is SGHNT, CDR2 YENEEA, per germline. The CDR3 spans 13 residues. CDR3 amino acids: CASSLIVYYGYTF. The CDR3 coding sequence is TGTGCCAGCAGCTTAATAGTTTACTATGGCTACACCTTC.

Comment on this clone: Other DNA sequences in this specimen translate into the identical CDR3. This sequence joins TRBV28 and TRBJ2-7; 11 bases are shared with TRBD1. The CDR3 has 14 amino acids. V was clipped by 3 bases and J by 2 bases; unmatched bases: 0. Per germline, CDR1 MDHEN and CDR2 SYDVKM. In DNA, the CDR3 is TGTGCCAGCAGTTTGGGACAGGGGGCCTACGAGCAGTACTTC. Encoded protein: CASSLGQGAYEQYF.

The chain has TRBV19 and TRBJ1-5, with a possible D match to TRBD1 (6 bases). Trimming cost V 4 bases and J 2 bases, with 9 bases left between them. Looked up from germline, CDR1 is LNHDA and CDR2 is SQIVND (reference sequence). The CDR3 is made up of 14 amino acids. CDR3 region: CASSTPGGNQPQHF. Written as DNA, the CDR3 is TGTGCCAGTAGTACGCCAGGGGGCAATCAGCCCCAGCATTTT.

In its sample, this clone was seen once. This chain joins TRBV5-6 and TRBJ2-1; a possible D gene is TRBD2 (6 bases). CDR3 size: 15 residues. In germline, CDR1 is SGHDT, CDR2 YYEEEE. Trimming stripped 1 base from V and 1 base from J, with 9 bases between. The CDR3 region has the DNA TGTGCCAGCAGCTTGTACGGGAGTTCCTACAATGAGCAGTTCTTC. It is translated as CASSLYGSSYNEQFF.

CDR3 sequence (DNA): TGCGCCAGCAGACAATTTAACGGGGAGAACTATGGCTACACCTTC. Its protein product is CASRQFNGENYGYTF. V gene TRBV4-3 combines with J gene TRBJ1-2; no clear D. Germline CDR1 and CDR2: LGHNA and YSLEER. The V gene lost 6 bases and the J gene lost 2 bases, with 16 bases spanning the gap. This CDR3 comprises 15 residues.

A single count supports this clone. This chain uses TRBV28 with TRBJ2-1; TRBD2 agrees at 7 bases. The trim removed 10 bases at V and 8 bases at J, leaving 8 bases unmatched. The CDR3 runs 12 residues. CDR1 MDHEN and CDR2 SYDVKM come from the germline V gene. The CDR3 loop reads CATLAGVDEQFF. Here the CDR3 DNA reads TGTGCCACCTTGGCGGGAGTGGATGAGCAGTTCTTC.

This chain connects TRBV19 to TRBJ2-1; 11 positions agree with TRBD2. This CDR3 is 16 amino acids long. The germline V gene encodes CDR1 LNHDA and CDR2 SQIVND (reference sequence). The trim removed 2 bases at V and 3 bases at J, leaving 3 bases unmatched. The DNA for the CDR3 is TGTGCCAGTAGTATACTAGCGGGAGGTTACTACAATGAGCAGTTCTTC. Amino acid sequence: CASSILAGGYYNEQFF.

This clone came up once. The V gene is TRBV2, the J gene TRBJ2-2; 13 nucleotides line up with TRBD2. This CDR3 contains 17 residues. Losses at the gene ends were 5 bases for V and 7 bases for J; bases not matched to a gene: 10. From germline, CDR1 is SNHLY and CDR2 FYNNEI. The CDR3 DNA follows: TGTGCCAGCAGTCCTACAACTAGCGGGAGGGCCCTCGGGGAGCTGTTTTTT. Translated, it gives CASSPTTSGRALGELFF.